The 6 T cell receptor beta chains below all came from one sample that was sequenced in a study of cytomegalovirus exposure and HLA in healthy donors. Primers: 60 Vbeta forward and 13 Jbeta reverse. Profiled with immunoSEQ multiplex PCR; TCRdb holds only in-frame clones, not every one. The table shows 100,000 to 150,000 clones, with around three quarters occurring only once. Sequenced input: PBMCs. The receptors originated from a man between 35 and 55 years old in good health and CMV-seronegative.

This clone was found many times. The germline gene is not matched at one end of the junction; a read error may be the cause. The CDR3 region has the DNA TGTGCCAGCAGCGTAGGGGGAGGGGTGCAGGGGCCCCTCTTT. Protein product: CASSVGGGVQGPLF. The genes are TRBV9 and TRBJ2-3; D may be TRBD2 (7 bases). CDR3 length: 14 residues. In germline, CDR1 is SGDLS, CDR2 YYNGEE.

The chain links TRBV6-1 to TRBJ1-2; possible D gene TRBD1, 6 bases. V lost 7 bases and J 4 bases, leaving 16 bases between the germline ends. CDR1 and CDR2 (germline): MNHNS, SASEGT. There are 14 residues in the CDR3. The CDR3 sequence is CASTGDRSGYGYTF. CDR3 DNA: TGTGCCAGCACCGGAGACAGGTCCGGCTATGGCTACACCTTC.

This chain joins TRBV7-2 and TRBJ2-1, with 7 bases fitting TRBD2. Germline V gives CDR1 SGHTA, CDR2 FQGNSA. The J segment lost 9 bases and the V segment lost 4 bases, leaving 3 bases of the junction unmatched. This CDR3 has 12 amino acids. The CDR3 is CASSWGLFEQFF. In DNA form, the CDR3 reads TGTGCCAGCAGCTGGGGACTATTTGAGCAGTTCTTC.

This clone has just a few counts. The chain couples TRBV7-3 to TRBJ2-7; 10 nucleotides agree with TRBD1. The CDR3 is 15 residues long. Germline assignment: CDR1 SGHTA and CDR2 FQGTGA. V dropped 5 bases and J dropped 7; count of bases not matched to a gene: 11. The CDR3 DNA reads TGTGCCAGCAGCCCAGCCGGGACAGGGGTGAGAGAGCAGTACTTC. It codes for CASSPAGTGVREQYF.

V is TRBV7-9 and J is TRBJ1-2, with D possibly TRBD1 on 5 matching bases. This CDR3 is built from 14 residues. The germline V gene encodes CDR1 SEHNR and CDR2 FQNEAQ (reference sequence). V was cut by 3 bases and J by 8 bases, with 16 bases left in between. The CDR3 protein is CASSFDPGYEGYTF. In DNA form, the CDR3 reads TGTGCCAGCAGCTTCGATCCAGGGTATGAGGGCTACACCTTC.

The CDR3 DNA follows: TGCGCCGCGGGCAGGGGTAACACAGATACGCAGTATTTT. It is translated as CAAGRGNTDTQYF. The genes are TRBV10-2 and TRBJ2-3; a possible D gene is TRBD1 (6 bases). V gave up 11 bases and J gave up 2 bases, with 14 bases separating them. The CDR3 covers 13 residues. CDR1 WSHSY and CDR2 SAAADI come from the germline V gene.